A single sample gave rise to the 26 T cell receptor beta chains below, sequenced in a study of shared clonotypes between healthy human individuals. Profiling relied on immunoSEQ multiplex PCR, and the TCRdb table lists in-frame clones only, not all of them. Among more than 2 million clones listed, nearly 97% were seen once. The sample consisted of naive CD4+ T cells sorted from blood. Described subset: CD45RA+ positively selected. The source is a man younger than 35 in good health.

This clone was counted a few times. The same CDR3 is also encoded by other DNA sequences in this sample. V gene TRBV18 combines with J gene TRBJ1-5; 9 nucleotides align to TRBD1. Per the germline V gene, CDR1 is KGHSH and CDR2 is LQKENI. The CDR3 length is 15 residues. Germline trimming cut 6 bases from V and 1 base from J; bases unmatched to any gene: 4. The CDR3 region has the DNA TGTGCCAGCTCGCCCGGGACAGGGAGCAATCAGCCCCAGCATTTT. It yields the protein CASSPGTGSNQPQHF.

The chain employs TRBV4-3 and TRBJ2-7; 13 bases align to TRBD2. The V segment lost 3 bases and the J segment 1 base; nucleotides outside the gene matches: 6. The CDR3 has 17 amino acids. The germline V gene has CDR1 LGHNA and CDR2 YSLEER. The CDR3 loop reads CASSHVGTSGASYEQYF. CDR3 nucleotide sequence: TGCGCCAGCAGCCACGTCGGGACTAGCGGGGCTTCCTACGAGCAGTACTTC.

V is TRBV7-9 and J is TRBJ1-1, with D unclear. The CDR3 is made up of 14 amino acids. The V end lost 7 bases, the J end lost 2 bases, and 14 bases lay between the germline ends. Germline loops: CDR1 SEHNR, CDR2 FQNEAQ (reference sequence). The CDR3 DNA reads TGTGCCAGCATTCTAGGCGGGGAAAACACTGAAGCTTTCTTT. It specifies CASILGGENTEAFF.

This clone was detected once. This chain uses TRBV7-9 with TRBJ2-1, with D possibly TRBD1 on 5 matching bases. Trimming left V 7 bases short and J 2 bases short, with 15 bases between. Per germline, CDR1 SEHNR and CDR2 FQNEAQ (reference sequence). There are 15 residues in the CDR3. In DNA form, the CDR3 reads TGTGCCAGCACCCTTACAGGTGCCCCCTACAATGAGCAGTTCTTC. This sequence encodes CASTLTGAPYNEQFF.

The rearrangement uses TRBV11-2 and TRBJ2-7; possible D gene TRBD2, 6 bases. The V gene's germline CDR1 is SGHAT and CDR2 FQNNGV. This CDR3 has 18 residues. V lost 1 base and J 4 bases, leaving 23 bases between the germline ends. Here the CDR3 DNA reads TGTGCCAGCAGCTTAGTTGCCGGTCTGGGCGGGGCAGGATACGAGCAGTACTTC. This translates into CASSLVAGLGGAGYEQYF.

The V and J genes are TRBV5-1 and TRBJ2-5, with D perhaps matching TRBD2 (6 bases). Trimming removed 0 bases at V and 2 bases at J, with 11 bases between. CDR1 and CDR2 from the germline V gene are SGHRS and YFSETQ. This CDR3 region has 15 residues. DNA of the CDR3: TGCGCCAGCAGCTTGGAGCCTAGCGCTCAAGAGACCCAGTACTTC. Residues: CASSLEPSAQETQYF.

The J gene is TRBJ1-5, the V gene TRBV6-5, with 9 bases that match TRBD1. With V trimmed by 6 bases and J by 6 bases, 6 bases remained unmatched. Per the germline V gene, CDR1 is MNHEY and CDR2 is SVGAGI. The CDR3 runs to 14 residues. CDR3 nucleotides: TGTGCCAGCAGGCCGACAGGGGGTGGTCAGCCCCAGCATTTT. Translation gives CASRPTGGGQPQHF.

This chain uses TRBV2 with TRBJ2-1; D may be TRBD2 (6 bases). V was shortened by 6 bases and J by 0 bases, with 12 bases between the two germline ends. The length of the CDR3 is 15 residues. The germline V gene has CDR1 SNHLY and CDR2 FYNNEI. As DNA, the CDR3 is TGTGCCAGCAGGCGTGCGGGGAGCTCCTACAATGAGCAGTTCTTC. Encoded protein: CASRRAGSSYNEQFF.

DNA for the CDR3: TGTGCCAGCAGCTTGGCAGGGGGACAGGGGGCGCAGGAGACCCAGTACTTC. Translating it yields CASSLAGGQGAQETQYF. The chain couples TRBV5-4 to TRBJ2-5; 12 nucleotides line up with TRBD1. Germline V CDR1 and CDR2: SGHNT, YYREEE (reference sequence). The CDR3 length is 17 residues. The junction had 8 bases not matched to a gene; V was cut back by 0 bases and J by 5 bases.

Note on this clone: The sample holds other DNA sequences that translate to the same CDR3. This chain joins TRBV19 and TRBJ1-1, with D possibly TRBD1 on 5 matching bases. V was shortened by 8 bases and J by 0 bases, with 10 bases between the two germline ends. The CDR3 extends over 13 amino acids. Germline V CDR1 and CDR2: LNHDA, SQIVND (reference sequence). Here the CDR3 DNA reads TGTGCCAGTCGGGACTCTATGAACACTGAAGCTTTCTTT. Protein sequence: CASRDSMNTEAFF.

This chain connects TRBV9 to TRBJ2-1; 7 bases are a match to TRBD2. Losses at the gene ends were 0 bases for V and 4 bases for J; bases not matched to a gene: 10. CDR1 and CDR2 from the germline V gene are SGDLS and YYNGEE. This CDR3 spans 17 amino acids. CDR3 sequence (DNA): TGTGCCAGCAGCGTAGCCCCTAGCGGTGGGCCGTACAATGAGCAGTTCTTC. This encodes CASSVAPSGGPYNEQFF. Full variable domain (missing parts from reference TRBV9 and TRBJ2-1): DSGVTQTPKHLITATGQRVTLRCSPRSGDLSVYWYQQSLDQGLQFLIQYYNGEERAKGNILERFSAQQFPDLHSELNLSSLELGDSALYFCASSVAPSGGPYNEQFFGPGTRLTVL.

CDR3 protein: CASSPDGPTNEKLFF. CDR3 nucleotide sequence: TGTGCCAGCAGTCCTGACGGGCCAACTAATGAAAAACTGTTTTTT. The chain combines TRBV2 with TRBJ1-4; D not certain. CDR1 is SNHLY and CDR2 is FYNNEI in the germline V gene. V lost 5 bases to trimming and J lost 0 bases, with 10 bases between them. This CDR3 comprises 15 residues.

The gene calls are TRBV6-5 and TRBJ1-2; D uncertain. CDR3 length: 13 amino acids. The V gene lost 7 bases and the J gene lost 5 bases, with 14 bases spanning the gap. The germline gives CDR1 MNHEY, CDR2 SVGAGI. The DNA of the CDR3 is TGTGCCAGCATAAGAGGAAGAGGGTATGGCTACACCTTC. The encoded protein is CASIRGRGYGYTF.

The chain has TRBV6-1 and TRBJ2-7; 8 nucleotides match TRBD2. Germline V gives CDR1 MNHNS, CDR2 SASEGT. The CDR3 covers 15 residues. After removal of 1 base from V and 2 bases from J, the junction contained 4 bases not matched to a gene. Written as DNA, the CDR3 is TGTGCCAGCAGTGAAGAAGGCGGGGGGACCTACGAGCAGTACTTC. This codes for CASSEEGGGTYEQYF.

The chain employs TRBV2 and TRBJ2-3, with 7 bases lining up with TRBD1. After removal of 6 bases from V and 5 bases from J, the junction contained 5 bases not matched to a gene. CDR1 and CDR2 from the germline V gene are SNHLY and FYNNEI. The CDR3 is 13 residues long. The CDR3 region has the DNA TGTGCCAGCAGATGGGACAGACTAGATACGCAGTATTTT. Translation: CASRWDRLDTQYF.

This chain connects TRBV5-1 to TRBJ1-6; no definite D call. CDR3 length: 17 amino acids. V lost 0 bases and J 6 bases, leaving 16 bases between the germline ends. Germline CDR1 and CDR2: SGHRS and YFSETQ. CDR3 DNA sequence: TGCGCCAGCAGCTTGGCCGCGTCGATATTTGGTAATTCACCCCTCCACTTT. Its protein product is CASSLAASIFGNSPLHF.

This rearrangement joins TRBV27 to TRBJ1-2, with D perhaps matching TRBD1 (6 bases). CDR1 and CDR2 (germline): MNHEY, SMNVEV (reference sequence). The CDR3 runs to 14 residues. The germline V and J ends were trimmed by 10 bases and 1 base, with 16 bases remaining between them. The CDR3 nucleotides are TGTGCCACGGGGGCAGGGTCCCTTAACTATGGCTACACCTTC. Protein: CATGAGSLNYGYTF.

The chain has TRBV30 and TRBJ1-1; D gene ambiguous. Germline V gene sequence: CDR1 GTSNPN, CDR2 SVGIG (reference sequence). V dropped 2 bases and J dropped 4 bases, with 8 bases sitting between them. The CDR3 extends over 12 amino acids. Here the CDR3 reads CAWSTPSTEAFF. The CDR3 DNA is TGTGCCTGGAGTACCCCGTCCACTGAAGCTTTCTTT.

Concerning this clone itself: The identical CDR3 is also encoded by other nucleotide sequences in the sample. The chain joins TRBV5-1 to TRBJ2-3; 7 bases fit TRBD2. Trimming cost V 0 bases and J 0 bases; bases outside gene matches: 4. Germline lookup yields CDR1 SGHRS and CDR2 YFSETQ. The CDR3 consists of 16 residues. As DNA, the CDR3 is TGCGCCAGCAGCTTGGCTGCTAGCGGTAGCACAGATACGCAGTATTTT. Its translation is CASSLAASGSTDTQYF.

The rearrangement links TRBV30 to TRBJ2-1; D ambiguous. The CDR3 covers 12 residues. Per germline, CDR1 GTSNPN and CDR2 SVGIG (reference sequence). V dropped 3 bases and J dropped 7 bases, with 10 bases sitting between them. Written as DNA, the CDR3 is TGTGCCTGGAGCTCCGGATCGAATGAGCAGTTCTTC. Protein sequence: CAWSSGSNEQFF.

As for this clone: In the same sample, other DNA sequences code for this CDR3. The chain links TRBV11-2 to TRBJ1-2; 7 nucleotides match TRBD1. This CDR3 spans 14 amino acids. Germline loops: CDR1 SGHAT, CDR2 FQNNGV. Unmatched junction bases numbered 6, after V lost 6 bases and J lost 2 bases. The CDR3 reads CASSSHRGNYGYTF. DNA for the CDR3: TGTGCCAGCAGTTCCCACAGGGGAAACTATGGCTACACCTTC.

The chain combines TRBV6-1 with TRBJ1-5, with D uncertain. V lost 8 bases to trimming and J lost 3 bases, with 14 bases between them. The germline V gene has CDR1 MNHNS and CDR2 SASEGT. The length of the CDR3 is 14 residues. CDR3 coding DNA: TGTGCCAGCCGATCTCAGGACTCCAATCAGCCCCAGCATTTT. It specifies CASRSQDSNQPQHF.

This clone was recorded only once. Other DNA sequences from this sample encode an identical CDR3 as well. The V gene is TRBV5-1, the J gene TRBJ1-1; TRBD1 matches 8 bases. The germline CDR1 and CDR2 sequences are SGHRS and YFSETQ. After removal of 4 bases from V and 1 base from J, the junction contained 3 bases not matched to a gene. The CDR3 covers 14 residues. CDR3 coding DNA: TGCGCCAGCAGCCCAGGACAGGGGAACACTGAAGCTTTCTTT. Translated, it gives CASSPGQGNTEAFF.

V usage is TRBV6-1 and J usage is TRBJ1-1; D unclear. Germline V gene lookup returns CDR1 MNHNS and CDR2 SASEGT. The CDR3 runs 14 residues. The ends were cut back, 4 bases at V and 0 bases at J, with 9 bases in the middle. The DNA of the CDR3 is TGTGCCAGCAGTGTGTCCCAGGTGAACACTGAAGCTTTCTTT. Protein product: CASSVSQVNTEAFF.

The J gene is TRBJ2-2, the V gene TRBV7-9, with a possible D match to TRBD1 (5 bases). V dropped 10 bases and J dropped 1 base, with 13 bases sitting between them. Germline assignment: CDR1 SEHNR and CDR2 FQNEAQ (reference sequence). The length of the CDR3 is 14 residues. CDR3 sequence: CATMGRMNTGELFF. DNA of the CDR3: TGTGCCACCATGGGGCGGATGAACACCGGGGAGCTGTTTTTT.

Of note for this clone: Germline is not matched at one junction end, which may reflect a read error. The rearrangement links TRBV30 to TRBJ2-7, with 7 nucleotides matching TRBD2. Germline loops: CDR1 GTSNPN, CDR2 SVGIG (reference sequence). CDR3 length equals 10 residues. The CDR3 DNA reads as TGCGGCGCAGGGAGGGACGAGCAGTACTTC. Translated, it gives CGAGRDEQYF.